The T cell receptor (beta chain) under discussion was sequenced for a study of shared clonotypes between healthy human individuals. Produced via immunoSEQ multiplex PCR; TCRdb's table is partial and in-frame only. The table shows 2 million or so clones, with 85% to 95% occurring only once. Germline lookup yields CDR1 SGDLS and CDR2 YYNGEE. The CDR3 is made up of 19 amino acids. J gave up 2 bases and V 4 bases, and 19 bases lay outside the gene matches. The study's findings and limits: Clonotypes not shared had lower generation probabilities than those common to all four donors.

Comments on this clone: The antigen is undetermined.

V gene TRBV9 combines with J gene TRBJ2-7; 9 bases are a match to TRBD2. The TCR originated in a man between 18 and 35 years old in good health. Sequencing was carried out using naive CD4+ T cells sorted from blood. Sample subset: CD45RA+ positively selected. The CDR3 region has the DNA TGTGCCAGCAGCCCCCATTGGCGGGAGGGCCCCGAAGTCACCTACGAGCAGTACTTC. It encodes CASSPHWREGPEVTYEQYF. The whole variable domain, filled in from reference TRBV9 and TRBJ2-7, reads DSGVTQTPKHLITATGQRVTLRCSPRSGDLSVYWYQQSLDQGLQFLIQYYNGEERAKGNILERFSAQQFPDLHSELNLSSLELGDSALYFCASSPHWREGPEVTYEQYFGPGTRLTVT.